This is a list of T cell receptor beta chains from one sample in a study of T cell changes during pregnancy in multiple sclerosis. TCRdb keeps only in-frame clones here, not all; method: immunoSEQ multiplex PCR. The table records under 40,000 clones, about nine tenths of them present only once. The sample was peripheral blood, taken in the second trimester of pregnancy. All receptors derive from a female donor in good health, enrolled as a control in a pregnancy study. The CDR3 runs from the conserved cysteine through the conserved F or W. The D gene is left open where the match is weak. Where a row states a size, it is once, few, many or the class of an expanded clone; other rows omit it.

TRBD1 NA TRBJ1-5 TRBV6-6 CASSPGGSSNQPQHF TGTGCCAGCAGTCCAGGGGGATCGAGCAATCAGCCCCAGCATTTT
NA once TRBJ1-3 TRBV30 CAWSTRQRSGNTIYF TGTGCCTGGAGTACCAGACAGAGGTCTGGAAACACCATATATTTT
NA NA TRBJ1-6 TRBV9 CASSAAGGNSPLHF TGTGCCAGCAGCGCCGCCGGTGGTAATTCACCCCTCCACTTT
NA NA TRBJ1-1 TRBV18 CASSPGLGNTEAFF TGTGCCAGCTCGCCAGGGCTCGGGAACACTGAAGCTTTCTTT
NA NA TRBJ1-1 TRBV2 CASSEALGVTGGAFF TGTGCCAGCAGTGAAGCGTTAGGGGTCACAGGCGGAGCTTTCTTT
NA NA TRBJ1-1 TRBV6-1 CASRQGGTEAFF TGTGCCAGCCGGCAAGGGGGTACTGAAGCTTTCTTT
NA once TRBJ2-1 TRBV27 CASSLSDNEQFF TGTGCCAGCAGTTTATCCGACAATGAGCAGTTCTTC
TRBD1 NA TRBJ1-1 TRBV7-3 CASSGTGLGTEAFF TGTGCCAGCTCCGGGACAGGGTTAGGCACTGAAGCTTTCTTT
TRBD2 NA TRBJ2-1 TRBV9 CASSRGSGGQGNEQFF TGTGCCAGCAGCCGAGGGAGCGGGGGCCAGGGGAATGAGCAGTTCTTC
TRBD2 NA TRBJ2-3 TRBV27 CASSERDYLRTDTQYF TGTGCCAGCAGTGAGCGGGACTACCTTCGCACAGATACGCAGTATTTT
TRBD2 NA TRBJ2-5 TRBV11-2 CASSLGTSGGGETQYF TGTGCCAGCAGCTTAGGGACTAGCGGGGGAGGCGAGACCCAGTACTTC
NA NA TRBJ2-7 TRBV2 CASKEISYEQYF TGTGCCAGCAAGGAGATCTCCTACGAGCAGTACTTC
NA NA TRBJ1-3 TRBV15 CATSRPSRGRVAGNTIYF TGTGCCACCAGCAGACCTTCCCGCGGCAGGGTGGCAGGAAACACCATATATTTT
TRBD2 medium-sized TRBJ2-5 TRBV4-2 CASSPGLEQTQYF TGTGCCAGCAGCCCAGGACTAGAGCAGACCCAGTACTTC
NA NA TRBJ2-4 TRBV11-1 CASSLAGKYIQYF TGTGCCAGCAGCTTAGCCGGGAAGTACATTCAGTACTTC
TRBD2 NA TRBJ2-1 TRBV5-1 CASSLTSGGAAYNEQFF TGCGCCAGCAGCTTGACTAGCGGGGGGGCGGCCTACAATGAGCAGTTCTTC
NA NA TRBJ2-3 TRBV9 CASSKRTSTDTQYF TGTGCCAGCAGTAAGCGGACTAGCACAGATACGCAGTATTTT
TRBD1 NA TRBJ1-4 TRBV5-5 CASSAGQGGEKLFF TGTGCCAGCAGCGCCGGACAGGGGGGGGAAAAACTGTTTTTT
NA once TRBJ2-1 TRBV9 CASSSGGTYNEQFF TGTGCCAGCAGCAGCGGCGGGACCTACAATGAGCAGTTCTTC
NA NA TRBJ1-1 TRBV6-1 CASSEGTFHRTEAFF TGTGCCAGCAGTGAAGGGACATTCCATCGTACTGAAGCTTTCTTT
NA NA TRBJ2-1 TRBV28 CASTPVPTGEQFF TGTGCCAGCACCCCGGTTCCTACGGGTGAGCAGTTCTTC
TRBD1 NA TRBJ2-7 TRBV7-9 CASSPGQGREQYF TGTGCCAGCAGCCCGGGACAGGGCCGCGAGCAGTACTTC
NA NA TRBJ1-3 TRBV6-1 CASSWGAPPGNTIYF TGTGCCAGCTCCTGGGGAGCGCCTCCAGGAAACACCATATATTTT
NA NA TRBJ1-1 TRBV6-5 CASSVYRVGNTEAFF TGTGCCAGCAGTGTATACAGGGTAGGAAACACTGAAGCTTTCTTT
NA NA TRBJ2-3 TRBV7-2 CASTRVGGAGTQYF TGTGCCAGCACCCGGGTGGGGGGGGCCGGGACGCAGTATTTT
TRBD2 NA TRBJ2-7 TRBV6-6 CATLGGLDVYEQYF TGTGCCACCCTCGGGGGACTAGACGTCTACGAGCAGTACTTC
TRBD1 NA TRBJ1-6 TRBV6-1 CASSEQGAKSPLHF TGTGCCAGCAGTGAACAGGGGGCTAAGTCACCCCTCCACTTT
TRBD1 NA TRBJ1-2 TRBV19 CASSMTGDGYTF TGTGCCAGTAGTATGACAGGGGATGGCTACACCTTC
TRBD1 NA TRBJ1-6 TRBV6-4 CASSDSRQGNSPLHF TGTGCCAGCAGTGACTCGAGACAGGGCAATTCACCCCTCCACTTT
TRBD1 NA TRBJ2-7 TRBV13 CASSPIPGQGAYEQYF TGTGCCAGCAGCCCCATCCCGGGACAGGGGGCATACGAGCAGTACTTC